This T cell receptor (beta chain) originates from a study of cytomegalovirus exposure and HLA in healthy donors. This CDR3 is 15 amino acids long. Germline CDR1 is SGHTA and CDR2 is FQGNSA. V was pared by 2 bases and J by 5 bases, with 5 bases of the junction left unmatched. Primers included in the PCR were 60 Vbeta and 13 Jbeta primers. Assay: immunoSEQ multiplex PCR; the TCRdb copy retains only in-frame clones and omits some. The sample contains about 160,000 clones, about 80% of which appear only once. What was sequenced was PBMCs. This sequence joins TRBV7-2 and TRBJ1-4; 7 bases line up with TRBD1. The TCR comes from a man aged 50 to 59 in good health and CMV-seropositive. CDR3 amino acids: CASSLQGGINEKLFF. DNA for the CDR3: TGTGCCAGCAGCTTACAGGGGGGCATAAATGAAAAACTGTTTTTT.